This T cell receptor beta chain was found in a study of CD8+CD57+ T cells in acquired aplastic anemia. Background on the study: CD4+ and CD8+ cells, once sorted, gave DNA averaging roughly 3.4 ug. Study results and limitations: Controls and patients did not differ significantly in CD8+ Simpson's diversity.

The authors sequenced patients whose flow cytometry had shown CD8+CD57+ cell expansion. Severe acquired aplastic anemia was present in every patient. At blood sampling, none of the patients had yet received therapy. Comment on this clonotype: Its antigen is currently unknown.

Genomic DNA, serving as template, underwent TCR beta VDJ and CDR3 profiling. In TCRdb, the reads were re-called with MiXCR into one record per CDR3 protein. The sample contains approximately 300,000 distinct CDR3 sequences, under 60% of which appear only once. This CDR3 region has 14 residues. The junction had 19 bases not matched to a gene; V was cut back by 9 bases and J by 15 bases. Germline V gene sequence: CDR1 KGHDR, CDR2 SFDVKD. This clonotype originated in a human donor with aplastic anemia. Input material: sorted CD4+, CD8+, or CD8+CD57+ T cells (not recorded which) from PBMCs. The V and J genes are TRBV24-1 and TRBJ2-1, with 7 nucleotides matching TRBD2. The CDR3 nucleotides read TGTGCCACCCAGAGCGGGGACGGGGGGTTTGTGTTGTTCTTC. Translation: CATQSGDGGFVLFF.